This T cell receptor (beta chain) was retrieved from a study of blood T cell repertoires in COVID-19. This clone has more than one count but fewer than ten. Trimming shortened V by 6 bases and J by 3 bases, and 15 bases separated the two germline ends. Per germline, CDR1 SGHAT and CDR2 FQNNGV. The CDR3 has 15 amino acids. Assay used: immunoSEQ multiplex PCR; TCRdb lists only in-frame clones, some missing. The sample yields under 300,000 clones, about 87% seen once. This TCR derives from a woman between 45 and 60 years old who had recovered from COVID-19. The sequenced material came from PBMCs or T cells enriched from blood (not recorded which). This chain joins TRBV11-2 and TRBJ1-3; D is uncertain. The DNA for the CDR3 is TGTGCCAGCAGATCTATCCGGACTCATGGAAACACCATATATTTT. Protein sequence: CASRSIRTHGNTIYF.